Listed below are T cell receptor beta chains from one sample, sequenced in a study of blood T cell repertoires in COVID-19. TCRdb's copy holds only in-frame clones and misses some; the assay was immunoSEQ multiplex PCR. The sample consists of 9,000 to 15,000 clones, around 85% of them appearing once. Sequenced sample: peripheral blood. The receptors derive from a human donor in a cohort sampled during active COVID-19. Each CDR3 is given with its conserved first and last residue. Each record gives: clone size, D gene, V gene, J gene, CDR3 DNA, CDR3 protein. A D gene is named only where the DNA matches it firmly. The size field is filled for only some rows; it gives once, few, many or a size class.

>.|TRBD2|TRBV7-8|TRBJ2-7
TGTGCCAGCAGCTCCCAGGCGGGGGGTTATTACTCCTACGAGCAGTACTTC
CASSSQAGGYYSYEQYF
>.|TRBD1|TRBV7-3|TRBJ2-3
TGTGCCAGCAGTCCAGGGGGACGCCCCACAGATACGCAGTATTTT
CASSPGGRPTDTQYF
>.|TRBD1|TRBV5-5|TRBJ2-7
TGTGCCAGCAGCCTGCACAGGGGGCTTTACGAGCAGTACTTC
CASSLHRGLYEQYF
>.|TRBD2|TRBV9|TRBJ2-5
TGTGCCAGCAGCGTAGGCGGGGGGGTACAAGAGACCCAGTACTTC
CASSVGGGVQETQYF
>.|.|TRBV5-5|TRBJ1-2
TGTGCCAGCAGCATGGGGACACTCTATGGCTACACCTTC
CASSMGTLYGYTF
>.|.|TRBV3-1/TRBV3-2|TRBJ2-7
TGTGCCAGCAGCCAAGATCGAGGCCACGAGCAGTACTTC
CASSQDRGHEQYF
>.|TRBD2|TRBV19|TRBJ2-1
TGTGCCAGTAGTATTATTGGGACTAGCGGGATTTTTGAGCAGTTCTTC
CASSIIGTSGIFEQFF
>.|TRBD2|TRBV25-1|TRBJ2-3
TGTGCCAGCAGTGAATTTGGGGCTAGCGGGTCCCTACTGTCGCAGTATTTT
CASSEFGASGSLLSQYF
>.|TRBD2|TRBV4-1|TRBJ2-7
TGCGCCAGCAGCCAAGATCTACTAGCGGGGGGGCCGTCCTACGAGCAGTACTTC
CASSQDLLAGGPSYEQYF
>.|.|TRBV18|TRBJ1-1
TGTGCCAGCTCACCAGGTTGGGGGGACAACACTGAAGCTTTCTTT
CASSPGWGDNTEAFF
>.|.|TRBV11-3|TRBJ2-2
TGTGCCAGCAGCTTTGGAGTCCCCGGGGAGCTGTTTTTT
CASSFGVPGELFF
>.|TRBD2|TRBV24-1|TRBJ2-2
TGTGCCACCAGTGATCTGCCGGGGACTAGCGGTAACACCGGGGAGCTGTTTTTT
CATSDLPGTSGNTGELFF
>once|TRBD2|TRBV18|TRBJ2-1
TGTGCCAGCTCACCCCCGGGACTAGCGGGAGACAATGAGCAGTTCTTC
CASSPPGLAGDNEQFF
>.|.|TRBV5-1|TRBJ1-2
TGCGCCAGCAGCCGGGACACCGCTAACTATGGCTACACCTTC
CASSRDTANYGYTF
>few|TRBD2|TRBV10-1|TRBJ2-2
TGCGCCAGCAGCCCAGCGGGACCTAACACCGGGGAGCTGTTTTTT
CASSPAGPNTGELFF
>.|.|TRBV18|TRBJ1-3
TGTGCCAGCTCACCACCCATCCAGGCGCTCTCTGGAAACACCATATATTTT
CASSPPIQALSGNTIYF
>.|TRBD1|TRBV28|TRBJ2-3
TGTGCCAGCAGTTCGACCTCCTTGGGACAGGGAACAGATACGCAGTATTTT
CASSSTSLGQGTDTQYF
>.|.|TRBV4-1|TRBJ2-7
TGCGCCAGCAGCCAAGATTATCTAAACGAGCAGTACTTC
CASSQDYLNEQYF
>.|.|TRBV11-2|TRBJ2-7
TGTGCCAGCAGCCTCCGGGACACCCCCCTCAGTACGGAGGAGCAGTACTTC
CASSLRDTPLSTEEQYF
>once|TRBD1|TRBV10-2|TRBJ1-5
TGCGCCAGCAGTGCAGGAACAGGGGGTCGGCAGCCCCAGCATTTT
CASSAGTGGRQPQHF
>.|TRBD2|TRBV9|TRBJ2-1
TGTGCCAGCAGCGTTGGACTAGCGGGAGCCCCCTACAATGAGCAGTTCTTC
CASSVGLAGAPYNEQFF
>.|.|TRBV28|TRBJ1-2
TGTGCCAGCAGCCGCCCGAGTGGGGCTTATGGCTACACCTTC
CASSRPSGAYGYTF
>.|.|TRBV3-1/TRBV3-2|TRBJ1-5
TGTGCCAGCAGCCATTCGGGGCAGCCCCAGCATTTT
CASSHSGQPQHF
>.|TRBD1|TRBV2|TRBJ1-1
TGTGCCAGCAGTGACGCGGACAGGGGCGAGACTGAAGCTTTCTTT
CASSDADRGETEAFF
>once|.|TRBV2|TRBJ1-2
TGTGCCAGCAGCCCACAGGCCGACTATGGCTACACCTTC
CASSPQADYGYTF
>.|.|TRBV7-6|TRBJ1-3
TGTGCCAGCAGCTTAGCCCCCACACCAGGGGGAAACACCATATATTTT
CASSLAPTPGGNTIYF
>.|.|TRBV6-6|TRBJ2-1
TGTGCCAGCAGTCTCCCCCGGTCCTCCTACAATGAGCAGTTCTTC
CASSLPRSSYNEQFF
>once|.|TRBV11-2|TRBJ2-5
TGTGCCAGCAGCTTAGATCTTCAATTCGGGGAGACCCAGTACTTC
CASSLDLQFGETQYF
>once|.|TRBV15|TRBJ2-5
TGTGCCACCAGCAGAGATCCGGGGGAGACCCAGTACTTC
CATSRDPGETQYF
>.|.|TRBV7-2|TRBJ2-1
TGTGCCAGCAGCTCCTGGGTAGCGGAGTACAATGAGCAGTTCTTC
CASSSWVAEYNEQFF
>once|.|TRBV10-1|TRBJ2-1
TGCGCCAGCAGTGAGTCGCGGGTAGGCAATGAGCAGTTCTTC
CASSESRVGNEQFF
>.|TRBD1|TRBV27|TRBJ2-7
TGTGCCAGCAGTTTATACTACGGGACAGGGCCCTACGAGCAGTACTTC
CASSLYYGTGPYEQYF
>.|.|TRBV7-2|TRBJ2-5
TGTGCCAGCAGTTTAGAGGCCGGGTCCCAGTACTTC
CASSLEAGSQYF
>.|.|TRBV6-2/TRBV6-3|TRBJ1-6
TGTGCCAGCAGTTACTCGAGCTCCTATAATTCACCCCTCCACTTT
CASSYSSSYNSPLHF
>.|.|TRBV11-2|TRBJ1-6
TGTGCCAGCAGCTTATCGTCCACAGCCTATAATTCACCCCTCCACTTT
CASSLSSTAYNSPLHF
>.|.|TRBV6-2/TRBV6-3|TRBJ1-2
TGTGCCAGCAGCCCAACAAATGGCAACTATGGCTACACCTTC
CASSPTNGNYGYTF
>.|.|TRBV7-3|TRBJ1-2
TGTGCCAGCAGCGCTCACGGGTTAGCTAACTATGGCTACACCTTC
CASSAHGLANYGYTF
>.|TRBD2|TRBV10-2|TRBJ2-7
TGCGCCAGCAGTGTTAACCTAGCGGGAGGGTACGAGCAGTACTTC
CASSVNLAGGYEQYF
>once|TRBD1|TRBV5-1|TRBJ1-4
TGCGCCAGCAGCTTGGGTTTCCGGGACAGGGGATCAACTAATGAAAAACTGTTTTTT
CASSLGFRDRGSTNEKLFF
>.|.|TRBV14|TRBJ1-5
TGTGCCAGCAGCCAAGAACTACAGGGAATTAGCAATCAGCCCCAGCATTTT
CASSQELQGISNQPQHF
>once|.|TRBV29-1|TRBJ1-2
TGCAGCGTTAAAATCGGAGATAAGCCTAACTATGGCTACACCTTC
CSVKIGDKPNYGYTF
>.|TRBD1|TRBV3-1/TRBV3-2|TRBJ1-4
TGTGCCAGCAGCCCAGGACAGGGAACGAGGAGAAATGAAAAACTGTTTTTT
CASSPGQGTRRNEKLFF
>.|TRBD2|TRBV4-1|TRBJ2-7
TGCGCCAGCAGCCAACTAAGGAGCGGGGCTGAGCAGTACTTC
CASSQLRSGAEQYF
>.|TRBD2|TRBV14|TRBJ2-5
TGTGCCAGCAGCCTCCGCAGGACTAGCGGGAGAGGCCGCGAGACCCAGTACTTC
CASSLRRTSGRGRETQYF
>.|TRBD2|TRBV7-2|TRBJ2-1
TGTGCCAGCAGCTTGACCCCGACTCTAGCGGTAGGGGAAAATGAGCAGTTCTTC
CASSLTPTLAVGENEQFF
>.|TRBD2|TRBV12-5|TRBJ2-1
TGTGCTAGTGGTTTTTCGGGACTAGGACTCAATGAGCAGTTCTTC
CASGFSGLGLNEQFF
>.|.|TRBV5-1|TRBJ1-2
TGCGCCAGCAGCTTGGATGGGGCAGTGGCCCACACTGGCTATGGCTACACCTTC
CASSLDGAVAHTGYGYTF
>.|TRBD2|TRBV19|TRBJ2-5
TGTGCCAGTAGTATAGTGGGACTAGCCAGCCAAGAGACCCAGTACTTC
CASSIVGLASQETQYF
>.|.|TRBV7-8|TRBJ1-1
TGTGCCAGCAGCCCGTACAGGTTTGGGTCAAACACTGAAGCTTTCTTT
CASSPYRFGSNTEAFF
>.|.|TRBV3-1/TRBV3-2|TRBJ1-1
TGTGCCAGCAGTGGTAGGACAGACACTGAAGCTTTCTTT
CASSGRTDTEAFF
>.|TRBD2|TRBV29-1|TRBJ2-3
TGCAGCGTCGGCGGGAGGGCCCCAGATACGCAGTATTTT
CSVGGRAPDTQYF